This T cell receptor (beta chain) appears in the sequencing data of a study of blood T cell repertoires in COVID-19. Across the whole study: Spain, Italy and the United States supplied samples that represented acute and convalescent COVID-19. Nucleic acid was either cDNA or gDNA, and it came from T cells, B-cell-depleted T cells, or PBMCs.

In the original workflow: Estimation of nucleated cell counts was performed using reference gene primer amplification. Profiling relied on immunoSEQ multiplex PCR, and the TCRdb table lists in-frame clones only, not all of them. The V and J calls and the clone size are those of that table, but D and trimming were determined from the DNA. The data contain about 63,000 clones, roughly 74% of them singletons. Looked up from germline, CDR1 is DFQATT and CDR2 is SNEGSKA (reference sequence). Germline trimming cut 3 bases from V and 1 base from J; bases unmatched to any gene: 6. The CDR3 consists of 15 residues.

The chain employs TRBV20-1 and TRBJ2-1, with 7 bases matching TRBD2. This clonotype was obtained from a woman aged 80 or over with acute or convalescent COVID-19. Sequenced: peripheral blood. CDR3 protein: CSASWGRGSYNEQFF. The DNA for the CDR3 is TGCAGTGCTAGTTGGGGGAGGGGATCCTACAATGAGCAGTTCTTC.